The rows below give T cell receptor beta chains drawn from one sample of a study of cytotoxic CD8 clonotypes in ibrutinib-treated CLL. Produced via immunoSEQ multiplex PCR; TCRdb's table is partial and in-frame only. The sample shows roughly 110,000 clones, roughly 57% of them seen only once. Sequences were derived from PBMCs, sampled after 24 months of ibrutinib treatment. These receptors all come from a human donor with chronic lymphocytic leukemia. The CDR3 runs from the conserved cysteine through the conserved F or W. The D gene is left open where the match is weak.

>16|TRBV7-2|TRBD2|TRBJ2-5
CASSLLAGGQRETQYF
>11|TRBV7-9|-|TRBJ1-2
CASSLEGGYTF
>13|TRBV30|-|TRBJ1-1
CAWRALVGTEAFF
>15|TRBV5-1|-|TRBJ2-6
CASSVPASGANVLTF
>11|TRBV29-1|-|TRBJ2-3
CSVTSTDTQYF
>13|TRBV29-1|-|TRBJ1-1
CSVEGPKGTEAFF
>15|TRBV19|TRBD1|TRBJ1-5
CASMVGGTGGWPQHF
>14|TRBV13|-|TRBJ2-5
CASSVGQREETQYF
>17|TRBV6-4|-|TRBJ1-3
CASSDPAGGGSGNTIYF
>11|TRBV29-1|-|TRBJ1-1
CSVLQRTEAFF
>13|TRBV4-1|-|TRBJ1-1
CASSQSGSTEAFF
>13|TRBV30|-|TRBJ2-3
CAWTRDKSDTQYF
>16|TRBV6-6|-|TRBJ2-7
CASSYSSSGSSYEQYF
>16|TRBV9|-|TRBJ2-3
CASSVTTGGGTDTQYF
>14|TRBV7-2|-|TRBJ2-7
CASSAGTGTYEQYF
>15|TRBV6-5|-|TRBJ1-6
CASRGGSSYNSPLHF
>14|TRBV27|-|TRBJ1-1
CASSFGGMNTEAFF
>15|TRBV7-2|TRBD2|TRBJ2-7
CASSLGAGLLYEQYF
>14|TRBV7-3|-|TRBJ2-2
CASSLEAGTGELFF
>14|TRBV4-3|-|TRBJ2-2
CASSQVEGTGELFF
>12|TRBV5-1|-|TRBJ2-1
CASSFQASEQFF
>13|TRBV5-1|-|TRBJ2-5
CASSLGEEETQYF
>15|TRBV7-2|TRBD1|TRBJ2-7
CASSSRGTGGNEQYF
>17|TRBV4-1|TRBD1|TRBJ2-5
CASSQVGRGRPQETQYF
>14|TRBV2|TRBD1|TRBJ1-4
CASSVQGENEKLFF
>13|TRBV23-1|-|TRBJ1-5
CASSGVMGQPQHF
>15|TRBV14|-|TRBJ2-1
CASSQDGVGRNEQFF
>14|TRBV30|TRBD1|TRBJ1-2
CAWSVQQGPRGYTF
>15|TRBV5-8|TRBD1|TRBJ1-1
CASSFPGRGQSQAFF
>15|TRBV6-6|-|TRBJ1-4
CASSPSGHNNEKLFF
>17|TRBV7-2|-|TRBJ1-1
CASSLVEGRGMNTEAFF
>14|TRBV9|TRBD1|TRBJ2-5
CASSGDRGSETQYF
>12|TRBV6-6|-|TRBJ2-3
CASSLQTDTQYF
>17|TRBV18|TRBD1|TRBJ1-3
CASSHTGVPSSGNTIYF
>14|TRBV6-6|-|TRBJ2-2
CASIPLPNTGELFF
>16|TRBV6-4|-|TRBJ1-4
CASSDSVGSGGEKLFF
>14|TRBV7-3|-|TRBJ2-7
CASNTVHLLYEQYF
>15|TRBV19|TRBD1|TRBJ2-2
CASSIGQGAAGELFF
>15|TRBV5-4|TRBD1|TRBJ2-5
CASRPDRGLSRAQYF
>14|TRBV30|-|TRBJ1-1
CAWSVPGVPRSAFF
>14|TRBV15|TRBD1|TRBJ2-1
CATSRLTGTDEQFF
>12|TRBV2|-|TRBJ1-5
CASRQGNQPQHF
>14|TRBV30|-|TRBJ1-2
CAWSVPPALGGYTF
>15|TRBV28|TRBD2|TRBJ2-3
CASRDDSGGTDTQYF
>14|TRBV28|TRBD1|TRBJ1-5
CASSRQGSNQPQHF
>14|TRBV6-5|TRBD1|TRBJ1-1
CASSPGTGNTEAFF
>16|TRBV18|-|TRBJ2-3
CASSPRGRSSTDTQYF
>13|TRBV7-6|-|TRBJ2-5
CASLGSGRETQYF
>14|TRBV7-6|TRBD1|TRBJ1-6
CASSRDRGGSPLHF
>12|TRBV5-5|-|TRBJ1-1
CASSFRGTEAFF
>16|TRBV5-4|-|TRBJ2-2
CASSLTGPSYTGELFF
>13|TRBV5-1|-|TRBJ1-6
CASSQDRGSPLHF
>18|TRBV7-1|-|TRBJ2-6
CASSSPLGQPNGANVLTF